This T cell receptor (beta chain) was sequenced for a study of shared clonotypes between healthy human individuals. Study findings and constraints: Rarefaction showed that sequencing of sorted subsets was incomplete (despite large depth). Generally, estimated richness proved larger in naive subsets than it did in memory subsets.

About this clone: No antigen is known for it. One end of the junction fails to match germline, which may point to a read error.

Germline V CDR1 and CDR2: SGHRS, YFSETQ. CDR3 length equals 17 residues. Selected positively for CCR7 and CD45RO-negative, naive CD8 cells excluded terminally differentiated effector memory CD45RA+ cells. HIV-negative, healthy adults without recent acute infections or vaccinations were the donors. This table comes from immunoSEQ multiplex PCR, and its TCRdb copy is limited to in-frame clones, with some not included. The top ten hold less than 0.13% of the sample, which has about 590,000 clones, around 95% seen once. This sequence originates from a woman aged 25 to 39 in good health. V gene TRBV5-1 combines with J gene TRBJ2-5; 13 nucleotides line up with TRBD2. The sequenced sample consisted of naive CD8+ T cells sorted from blood. The CDR3 loop reads CAGSFGLAGVVSETQYF. In DNA form, the CDR3 reads TGCGCCGGCAGCTTCGGACTAGCGGGAGTAGTTTCGGAGACCCAGTACTTC.